This T cell receptor beta chain emerged from a study of T cell changes during pregnancy in multiple sclerosis. CDR1 and CDR2 from the germline V gene are SGHKS and YYEKEE (reference sequence). The CDR3 is made up of 13 amino acids. The V gene lost 4 bases and the J gene lost 6 bases, with 11 bases spanning the gap. Profiling relied on immunoSEQ multiplex PCR, and the TCRdb table lists in-frame clones only, not all of them. Altogether under 50,000 clones are present, around 92% being singletons, with the ten largest covering around 8%. This TCR derives from a female donor with multiple sclerosis, enrolled in a pregnancy study. The sample here was CD8+ T cells from peripheral blood mononuclear cells, taken in the third trimester of pregnancy. The rearrangement joins TRBV5-5 to TRBJ1-5; the D is unclear. The CDR3 sequence: CASSLGEVQPQHF. The CDR3 region has the DNA TGTGCCAGCAGCCTAGGTGAGGTTCAGCCCCAGCATTTT.